The next 4 T cell receptor beta chains were all read from a single sample in a study of prognosis after radiotherapy for stage I lung cancer. Genomic DNA yielded TCR beta CDR3, amplified by two-round multiplex PCR. Individual primers that were specific to each TRBV and TRBJ gene served in first-round PCR. TCRdb processed the multiplex PCR reads anew with MiXCR; each CDR3 protein has one entry. This table holds 20,000 to 30,000 distinct CDR3 sequences, approximately 40% found once. The sequences come from PBMCs, collected before or after stereotactic body radiation therapy (not recorded which). These receptors were collected from a donor aged 50 or older with non-small cell lung cancer.

V usage is TRBV6-2 or TRBV6-3 and J usage is TRBJ1-3; no firm D call. V lost 7 bases and J lost 3, with 10 bases in between. The germline gives CDR1 MNHEY, CDR2 SVGEGT. This CDR3 comprises 13 residues. The CDR3 coding sequence is TGTGCCAGCATGGACTTCGGTGGAAACACCATATATTTT. It specifies CASMDFGGNTIYF.

CDR3 residues: CASNNPWGGAYYGYTF. CDR3 sequence (DNA): TGTGCCAGCAACAACCCTTGGGGGGGCGCCTACTATGGCTACACCTTC. The chain uses TRBV28 and TRBJ1-2; perhaps TRBD1 as D (6 bases). V was cut by 7 bases and J by 3 bases, with 21 bases left in between. Per germline, CDR1 MDHEN and CDR2 SYDVKM. This CDR3 has 16 amino acids.

This clonotype came up a few times. A much larger clonotype is one base distant, so this may be a read error. V gene TRBV7-6 combines with J gene TRBJ1-6, with D perhaps TRBD1 (5 bases). V lost 8 bases to trimming and J lost 7 bases, with 18 bases between them. CDR3 length: 15 amino acids. CDR1 is SGHVS and CDR2 is FNYEAQ in the germline V gene. CDR3 protein: CASVRDGGTNSPLHF. CDR3 DNA: TGTGCCAGCGTCCGGGACGGGGGAACGAATTCACCCCTCCACTTT.

This clonotype was found many times. The genes are TRBV28 and TRBJ1-1; D is unclear. Germline CDR1 and CDR2: MDHEN and SYDVKM. The CDR3 runs 13 residues. Deletions cut 7 bases from V and 1 base from J, with 10 bases between. CDR3 in amino acids: CASTKPGNTEAFF. The CDR3 DNA is TGTGCCAGCACCAAACCGGGGAACACTGAAGCTTTCTTT.